These 16 T cell receptor beta chains share one sample of origin, sequenced in a study of control samples from healthy donors and cancer patients (dated by TCRdb to about 2020). Library prep was done by the immunoSEQ multiplex PCR assay. In its TCRdb copy, this immuneACCESS table keeps in-frame sequences only and misses some clones. Where compared with another copy, unresolved V genes explain less than half of these, and the others have no known cause. This sample comprises about 410,000 clones, around nine tenths of them detected only once. The ten largest account for around 6.4% of the sample. Sample: PBMCs. Source of these receptors: a man aged 40-55 years with head and neck cancer.

This sequence joins TRBV6-6 and TRBJ2-7; D remains ambiguous. From germline, CDR1 is MNHNY and CDR2 SVGAGI (reference sequence). The V and J ends lost 0 bases and 0 bases respectively, with 9 bases between them. This CDR3 is 15 amino acids long. Here the CDR3 DNA reads TGTGCCAGCAGTTACTCTGCGGCTCTCTCCTACGAGCAGTACTTC. This sequence encodes CASSYSAALSYEQYF.

The genes are TRBV4-3 and TRBJ1-2, with 8 bases fitting TRBD1. The CDR3 is made up of 15 amino acids. V lost 6 bases, J lost 4 bases, and 10 bases stayed unmatched. From germline, CDR1 is LGHNA and CDR2 YSLEER. The CDR3 nucleotides are TGCGCCAGCAGACTCGGACAGGGACCTCTCTATGGCTACACCTTC. Its protein product is CASRLGQGPLYGYTF.

The CDR3 reads CASSTNRDTEAFF. The CDR3 bases are TGTGCCAGCAGCACTAATCGGGACACTGAAGCTTTCTTT. V usage is TRBV11-3 and J usage is TRBJ1-1; D is ambiguous. Germline V gene sequence: CDR1 SGHNT, CDR2 YENEEA. This CDR3 spans 13 amino acids. Deletions cut 5 bases from V and 3 bases from J, with 10 bases between.

This sequence joins TRBV4-3 and TRBJ2-1, with TRBD2 identical over 7 bases. This CDR3 is built from 15 residues. CDR1 is LGHNA and CDR2 is YSLEER in the germline V gene. After removal of 2 bases from V and 6 bases from J, the junction contained 7 bases not matched to a gene. CDR3 in amino acids: CASSQRARGSNEQFF. DNA of the CDR3: TGCGCCAGCAGCCAACGGGCGCGGGGGAGCAATGAGCAGTTCTTC.

V and J are TRBV10-2 and TRBJ2-1, with D hard to call. The germline V gene encodes CDR1 WSHSY and CDR2 SAAADI. The CDR3 has 13 amino acids. V lost 10 bases and J 8 bases, leaving 18 bases between the germline ends. CDR3 region: CAIGSVPRDEQFF. In DNA, the CDR3 is TGCGCCATCGGGTCGGTGCCACGAGATGAGCAGTTCTTC.

This sequence joins TRBV5-6 and TRBJ1-5, with TRBD1 identical over 8 bases. The CDR3 contains 15 residues. V lost 4 bases to trimming and J lost 2 bases; unmatched junction nucleotides: 5. Germline V lookup: CDR1 SGHDT, CDR2 YYEEEE. CDR3 sequence: CASSRGQDRNQPQHF. The DNA of the CDR3 is TGTGCCAGCAGCAGGGGACAGGATCGCAATCAGCCCCAGCATTTT.

The rearrangement uses TRBV10-3 and TRBJ1-6, with D possibly being TRBD1 (5 bases). The ends were cut back, 2 bases at V and 12 bases at J, with 11 bases in the middle. Looked up from germline, CDR1 is ENHRY and CDR2 is SYGVKD. The CDR3 covers 13 residues. The CDR3 DNA is TGTGCCATCAGTGAGGGCAGGGAAGGACCCCTCCACTTT. The encoded protein is CAISEGREGPLHF.

This rearrangement joins TRBV6-5 to TRBJ2-5; TRBD2 aligns across 10 bases. Germline CDR1 reads MNHEY; CDR2 reads SVGAGI. The CDR3 sequence is 15 residues long. With 4 bases clipped from V and 4 bases from J, the junction kept 6 bases outside the gene matches. The CDR3 spells CASSLTGTSVETQYF. DNA for the CDR3: TGTGCCAGCAGTTTAACCGGGACTAGCGTAGAGACCCAGTACTTC.

The rearrangement joins TRBV28 to TRBJ2-2; D remains ambiguous. Germline values: CDR1 MDHEN, CDR2 SYDVKM. This CDR3 contains 14 residues. V was cut by 3 bases and J by 1 base, with 6 bases left in between. The CDR3 protein is CASSFQRNTGELFF. CDR3 in DNA: TGTGCCAGCAGTTTTCAGAGGAACACCGGGGAGCTGTTTTTT.

The V gene is TRBV7-9, the J gene TRBJ1-2; TRBD1 matches 7 bases. Trimming took 2 bases from V and 4 from J; bases not matched to a gene: 1. CDR1 is SEHNR and CDR2 is FQNEAQ in the germline V gene (reference sequence). CDR3 size: 13 residues. The CDR3 bases are TGTGCCAGCAGCTTACCAGGGGGCTATGGCTACACCTTC. It codes for CASSLPGGYGYTF.

The chain carries TRBV11-2 and TRBJ1-1, with 7 bases matching TRBD1. The germline V gene has CDR1 SGHAT and CDR2 FQNNGV. The V and J ends lost 5 bases and 4 bases, in that order; junction bases with no gene match: 7. The CDR3 is 14 residues long. CDR3 region: CASSPGQGVTEAFF. CDR3 DNA: TGTGCCAGCAGCCCAGGTCAGGGGGTCACTGAAGCTTTCTTT.

CDR3 residues: CASSLGGVTGVDTQYF. The CDR3 nucleotides are TGTGCCAGCAGCTTAGGAGGGGTGACGGGAGTAGATACGCAGTATTTT. The rearrangement links TRBV7-2 to TRBJ2-3, with D tentatively TRBD2 (6 bases). The CDR3 consists of 16 residues. Per the germline V gene, CDR1 is SGHTA and CDR2 is FQGNSA. The V end was cut by 1 base, the J end by 5 bases, with 16 bases between.

This clone has just one count. CDR3 sequence (DNA): TGTGCCAGCAGTGACAACAACTCCTATAATTCACCCCTCCACTTT. As protein: CASSDNNSYNSPLHF. The V gene is TRBV2, the J gene TRBJ1-6; D gene unclear. Germline-derived CDR1 and CDR2 are SNHLY and FYNNEI. CDR3 length equals 15 residues. With 3 bases removed from V and 0 bases from J, the gap between germline ends came to 6 bases.

V is TRBV20-1 and J is TRBJ2-1; D gene unclear. Germline V CDR1 and CDR2: DFQATT, SNEGSKA (reference sequence). The CDR3 is made up of 11 amino acids. The V gene lost 6 bases and the J gene lost 4 bases, with 7 bases spanning the gap. CDR3 sequence reads: CSAQRYNEQFF. The DNA for the CDR3 is TGCAGTGCCCAAAGATACAATGAGCAGTTCTTC.

This rearrangement joins TRBV10-3 to TRBJ2-2; TRBD2 might be the D (6 bases). Germline V lookup: CDR1 ENHRY, CDR2 SYGVKD. V was cut by 0 bases and J by 2 bases, with 16 bases left in between. CDR3 size: 18 residues. CDR3 sequence (DNA): TGTGCCATCAGTGAGTCGAAGGGACTTACTATTAACACCGGGGAGCTGTTTTTT. It translates to CAISESKGLTINTGELFF.

The CDR3 coding sequence is TGTGCCAGCAGTTTAGGGACCCGGACCGTCAGAGAGACCCAGTACTTC. It translates to CASSLGTRTVRETQYF. This chain connects TRBV28 to TRBJ2-5; the D call may be TRBD1 or TRBD2 (5 bases each). The V end was cut by 2 bases, the J end by 4 bases, with 17 bases between. CDR1 and CDR2 from the germline V gene are MDHEN and SYDVKM. The CDR3 contains 16 residues.